This TCR beta chain was retrieved from a study of blood T cells in healthy people across ages. The second PCR ran roughly 6 to 11 cycles with a sample-barcoded 5' primer and J-beta primers. TCRdb re-called the 5' RACE reads with MiXCR, one entry per CDR3 protein. The sample lists over 600,000 distinct CDR3 sequences, under 25% occurring once. Germline V gives CDR1 SQVTM, CDR2 ANQGSEA. The CDR3 is made up of 13 amino acids. V lost 5 bases to trimming and J lost 1 base, with 8 bases between them. As concerns this clonotype: Antigen: not known.

The study, taken as a whole, reports: In long-lived donors, naive CD4+ cell counts and diversity exceeded those of aged donors.

The chain joins TRBV29-1 to TRBJ2-2; D is unresolved. Sequencing was performed on blood. The TCR sequence derives from a man in his sixties or seventies in good health. The CDR3 spells CSVWLENTGELFF. As DNA, the CDR3 is TGCAGCGTTTGGTTGGAGAACACCGGGGAGCTGTTTTTT.